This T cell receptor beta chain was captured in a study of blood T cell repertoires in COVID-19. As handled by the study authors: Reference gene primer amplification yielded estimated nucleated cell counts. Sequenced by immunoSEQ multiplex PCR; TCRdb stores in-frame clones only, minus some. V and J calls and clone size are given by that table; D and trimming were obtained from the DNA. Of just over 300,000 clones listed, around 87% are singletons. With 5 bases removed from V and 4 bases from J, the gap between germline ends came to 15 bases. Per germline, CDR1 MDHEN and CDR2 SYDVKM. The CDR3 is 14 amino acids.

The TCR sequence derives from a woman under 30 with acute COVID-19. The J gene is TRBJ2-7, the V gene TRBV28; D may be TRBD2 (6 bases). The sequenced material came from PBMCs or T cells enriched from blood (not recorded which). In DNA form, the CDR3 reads TGTGCCAGCAGTGCCGGGACTCCCATTTACGAGCAGTACTTC. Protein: CASSAGTPIYEQYF.